This T cell receptor beta chain derives from a study of long-term antiretroviral therapy in people with HIV. Researchers ran immunoSEQ v3.0 at survey level. TCRdb's copy holds only in-frame clones and misses some; the assay was immunoSEQ multiplex PCR. This sample yields some 17,000 clones, of which under 85% are seen a single time; around 14% belongs to the top ten. Germline loops: CDR1 SGHDN, CDR2 FVKESK. The CDR3 is made up of 13 amino acids. V dropped 5 bases and J dropped 4 bases, with 11 bases sitting between them. V is TRBV14 and J is TRBJ1-2, with D maybe TRBD1 (6 bases). Sequencing used unsorted PBMCs, obtained approximately 2.2 years before starting antiretroviral therapy. This TCR came from a man under 40 with HIV. CDR3 region: CASSETGIYGYTF. DNA for the CDR3: TGTGCCAGCAGCGAGACAGGAATCTATGGCTACACCTTC.